These T cell receptor beta chains were read from a single sample in a study of T cell changes during pregnancy in multiple sclerosis. Profiled with immunoSEQ multiplex PCR; TCRdb holds only in-frame clones, not every one. The table lists nearly 80,000 clones, around 94% of them singletons. Sequencing was performed on CD4+ T cells from peripheral blood mononuclear cells, taken before pregnancy. All receptors derive from a female donor with multiple sclerosis, enrolled in a pregnancy study. CDR3s leave out the opening cysteine and the closing phenylalanine or tryptophan. Each record gives: CDR3 protein, V gene.

CDR3: ALRGGNEQF
V: TRBV2

CDR3: ASTRGLAGGPSSYNEQF
V: TRBV2

CDR3: ASSLPGSYIEAF
V: TRBV5-6

CDR3: ASSLEVGPGGYGYT
V: TRBV7-8

CDR3: ASSPSTGKETEAF
V: TRBV18

CDR3: ASSFTSGRYEQY
V: TRBV27

CDR3: SATLATEAF
V: TRBV20-1

CDR3: ASSPRSQGEQF
V: TRBV7-9

CDR3: ASSNKINYGYT
V: TRBV19

CDR3: ATFPGGPLRSYNSPLH
V: TRBV5-1

CDR3: ASTRGSGTYNEQF
V: TRBV6-5

CDR3: ASSRGGYGELF
V: TRBV11-1

CDR3: ASSIRLAGANEQF
V: TRBV19

CDR3: ASSSRGGDHQPQH
V: TRBV28

CDR3: ASSLTGGAGSTEAF
V: TRBV28

CDR3: ATSREGQGALGANVLT
V: TRBV15

CDR3: ATSSLTGGYQPQH
V: TRBV15

CDR3: ASSQVETQY
V: TRBV7-9

CDR3: ASSLGGGYT
V: TRBV5-1

CDR3: ASSLVRRGREQY
V: TRBV28

CDR3: SVDPGTDTQY
V: TRBV29-1

CDR3: AISGLAGTVDTQY
V: TRBV10-3

CDR3: ASSVLAGRDSSTDTQY
V: TRBV6-1

CDR3: ASFSAGGHTEAF
V: TRBV6-6

CDR3: ASMGQGVTGELF
V: TRBV5-1

CDR3: ASSLDWRDTQY
V: TRBV5-1

CDR3: ACPREGEGGYT
V: TRBV30

CDR3: ASSLGWRGAYNEQF
V: TRBV28

CDR3: ASKRDSNTEAF
V: TRBV19

CDR3: SVDQGRLTEAF
V: TRBV29-1

CDR3: ASNRGTHSQETQY
V: TRBV28

CDR3: ASREDRGNIQY
V: TRBV2

CDR3: ASSVQGGRLKDTQY
V: TRBV9

CDR3: ASSLGRAVYNEQF
V: TRBV11-2

CDR3: AIAGGSYNEQF
V: TRBV10-3

CDR3: ASSPRQGAATGELF
V: TRBV7-6

CDR3: ASSLGDRVIEAF
V: TRBV5-1

CDR3: ATSRDWTAGYT
V: TRBV15

CDR3: AWRRDRYDEQF
V: TRBV30

CDR3: ASRTGEVTDTQY
V: TRBV19

CDR3: ASGGSSYNEQF
V: TRBV12-5

CDR3: ASSLEGGSNQPQH
V: TRBV5-1

CDR3: AWKGNYEQY
V: TRBV30

CDR3: ASSLGDRAEKLF
V: TRBV5-1

CDR3: ASSIGDSPNEKLF
V: TRBV19

CDR3: ASSLDGSGVRELF
V: TRBV7-3

CDR3: ASSPKPGINNEQF
V: TRBV18

CDR3: ASSFLSPHLQPRREEAF
V: TRBV11-2

CDR3: AIREGAHGYT
V: TRBV10-3

CDR3: ASSPQERLSYEQY
V: TRBV9

CDR3: ASSEESQAMSSYNEQF
V: TRBV5-1

CDR3: ASSILGPGQNTEAF
V: TRBV19

CDR3: ARSPRAGGSGTGELF
V: TRBV5-3

CDR3: ACLGTGMAKEY
V: TRBV30

CDR3: ASRTRLGRDYGYT
V: TRBV28

CDR3: ASSPGQLNTEAF
V: TRBV18

CDR3: ASSPTVNYGYT
V: TRBV5-5

CDR3: ASSLAGFYNEQY
V: TRBV11-2

CDR3: ASSYRQGPYEQY
V: TRBV6-5

CDR3: ASSSQTGDYGYT
V: TRBV7-8